One sample yielded the 5 T cell receptor beta chains listed below, sequenced in a study of identical twins. TCRdb used MiXCR to reprocess the 5' RACE reads, holding one entry per CDR3 protein. The sample holds about 340,000 distinct CDR3 sequences, approximately 8.7% seen once. The sequenced material came from naive T cells sorted from blood. These TCRs come from a woman between 50 and 59 years old in good health.

This clonotype has only a few counts. The chain couples TRBV5-1 to TRBJ2-2; 7 bases agree with TRBD1. Trimming cost V 3 bases and J 3 bases; bases outside gene matches: 5. This CDR3 region has 15 residues. CDR1 and CDR2 from the germline V gene are SGHRS and YFSETQ. The CDR3 DNA reads as TGCGCCAGCAGCTGGGCACAGGGGTACACCGGGGAGCTGTTTTTT. The encoded protein is CASSWAQGYTGELFF.

V usage is TRBV9 and J usage is TRBJ2-1, with TRBD2 identical over 9 bases. Germline CDR1 SGDLS, CDR2 YYNGEE. This CDR3 is built from 15 residues. J lost 7 bases, V lost 3 bases, and 8 bases had no gene match. CDR3 loop: CASSEGSGSSNEQFF. For the CDR3, the DNA is TGTGCCAGCAGCGAGGGTAGCGGGAGCAGTAATGAGCAGTTCTTC.

The V call is TRBV4-1, the J call TRBJ2-3; D is perhaps TRBD2 (5 bases). The CDR3 has 16 amino acids. V dropped 0 bases and J dropped 5 bases, with 15 bases sitting between them. Germline V gene sequence: CDR1 MGHRA, CDR2 YSYEKL. In DNA, the CDR3 is TGCGCCAGCAGCCAAGATTCGGGATTGGGTGTAGATACGCAGTATTTT. Encoded protein: CASSQDSGLGVDTQYF.

This clonotype was counted only a few times. The J gene is TRBJ2-2, the V gene TRBV12-1; no check of the table's D call, TRBD2, against the DNA was made. TRBV12-1 is deemed a pseudogene. This CDR3 spans 15 amino acids. The CDR3 DNA follows: TGTGCCAGCAGCTTCTCGCTAGCGGTCACCGGGGAGCTGTTTTTT. This encodes CASSFSLAVTGELFF.

This clonotype was counted many times. In DNA, the CDR3 is TGTGCCAGCAGCGGGGGACAGGGGGGAGAGACCCAGTACTTC. It encodes CASSGGQGGETQYF. The rearrangement joins TRBV5-8 to TRBJ2-5; 11 nucleotides agree with TRBD1. The CDR3 is 14 residues long. From germline, CDR1 is SGHTS and CDR2 YDEGEE. V dropped 4 bases and J dropped 4; count of bases not matched to a gene: 3.